This TCR beta chain was sequenced during a study of blood T cell repertoires in COVID-19. Turning to the study itself: Samples representing acute and convalescent COVID-19 were sourced from the United States, Italy and Spain.

Germline V gives CDR1 MNHEY, CDR2 SVGEGT. The CDR3 extends over 14 amino acids. On this clone itself: The junction and the germline gene differ at one end; a read error may be behind it.

The table came from immunoSEQ multiplex PCR; TCRdb's copy has only in-frame clones and leaves some out. The data contain approximately 270,000 clones, around 93% of them singletons. The clonotype comes from a man aged 35 to 55 who had been exposed to COVID-19. The chain recombines TRBV6-2 or TRBV6-3 with TRBJ2-7, with D perhaps matching TRBD1 (6 bases). Sequences were obtained from PBMCs or T cells enriched from blood (not recorded which). This chain's CDR3 is CASNYKTGSYEQYF. Here the CDR3 DNA reads TGTGCCAGCAATTACAAGACAGGATCCTACGAGCAGTACTTC.